This entry features one TCR beta chain sequence. Which antigen it targets is not known. Base qualities are not recorded, but no much larger clone differs from it by a single base. The germline V gene sets CDR1 to SGHVS and CDR2 to FQNEAQ. Measured from the cysteine to the phenylalanine, the CDR3 is 16 residues long. The CDR3 DNA has 48 bases and is translated from base 1. Trimming removed 2 bases from V and 2 bases from J, leaving 16 bases between the germline ends. This sample stems from a study of blood T cell repertoires in COVID-19 (dated by TCRdb to 2018 to 2021). Background on the whole study: Samples covering the acute and convalescent phases of COVID-19 were provided by collaborators in the United States, Italy and Spain. The repertoires were made available in a free public database intended to serve as a resource for research on the immune response to SARS-CoV-2. The sample metadata nearly always contained a de-identified subject ID, COVID-19 status, age in years and sex. Where available, HLA class I and class II types were obtained from metadata supplied by the sample provider rather than from assay-based typing. Subjects who had been exposed to COVID-19, were actively infected with it, or had recovered from it provided the deeply sampled blood TCRbeta repertoires that made up the dataset. The samples were drawn from the first 160 participants of the ongoing ImmuneRACE study and from 950 to 1,500 subjects provided by 6 global collaborators. The material from the prospective study consisted of cDNA or gDNA derived from T cells, B-cell-depleted T cells, or PBMCs. General conclusions and limits of the study: The amount of clinical and demographic metadata varied by source and participant and was provided uncurated.

Enrolling through a virtual design, the prospective study's participants ranged in age from roughly 18 to 89 years and lived across some 22 United States geographic areas. In the prospective study, cohorts were assigned on the basis of participant-reported clinical history obtained from a screening survey and a study questionnaire. Exposed participants had been in contact, within 2 weeks of entering the study, with a person who had a PCR-confirmed or clinician-diagnosed case of COVID-19. Each participant in the prospective study had whole blood, serum and a nasopharyngeal or oropharyngeal swab collected by mobile phlebotomists. Over an approximately 2-month period, participants in the prospective study had the option of providing additional blood draws and questionnaires. Blood samples from the prospective study were shipped frozen or at room temperature prior to DNA extraction. TCRbeta CDR3 regions were amplified from genomic DNA by means of the immunoSEQ Assay, a bias-controlled multiplex PCR. In the source study's methods: The number of nucleated cells in each sample was estimated from the amplification of reference gene primers within the assay. Sequence reads were collapsed and filtered to measure the absolute abundance of every unique TCRbeta CDR3 rearrangement. Productive Simpson clonality was computed per sample as the square root of Simpson's diversity index over productive rearrangements. TCRdb provides this immuneACCESS table in a form limited to in-frame rearrangements. Some clones are lacking; in checked studies, under half of them reflect an unresolved V gene, and why the rest are absent is not known. The DNA was the basis for D and trimming; V, J and clone size are from that table. The sample table shows about 220,000 clones, and around 90% are seen once. More than 13% of the sample comes from the top ten.

The TCR originated in a man younger than 45 who had been exposed to COVID-19. The sequencing sample was made of PBMCs or T cells enriched from blood (not recorded which). The chain joins TRBV7-8 to TRBJ2-7; perhaps TRBD1 is the D gene, with 6 bases matching. The DNA reads TGTGCCAGCAGCTTATCCTCCGACAGGCCCGCCTACGAGCAGTACTTC. It is translated as CASSLSSDRPAYEQYF.